This TCR beta chain was documented in a study of blood T cell repertoires in COVID-19 (dated by TCRdb to about 2020). Context from the whole study: Samples from collaborators originated in the United States, Italy and Spain and spanned both the acute and convalescent phases of COVID-19. The material from the prospective study consisted of cDNA or gDNA derived from T cells, B-cell-depleted T cells, or PBMCs. The dataset comprised deeply sampled blood TCRbeta repertoires from subjects exposed to, actively infected with, or recovered from COVID-19. A freely available public database, intended as a resource for researchers studying the immune response to SARS-CoV-2, is where the repertoires were released. The samples were drawn from two sources: the first 160 participants of the ongoing ImmuneRACE study, and 1,200 or so subjects contributed by 6 global collaborators. The sample metadata nearly always contained a de-identified subject ID, COVID-19 status, age in years and sex. Where available, HLA class I and class II types were taken from metadata supplied by the sample provider and were not determined by assay-based typing. Results the study describes overall, beyond this receptor: Clinical and demographic metadata were provided uncurated, with the amount varying by source and participant.

TCRbeta CDR3 regions were amplified from genomic DNA by means of the immunoSEQ Assay, a bias-controlled multiplex PCR. Processing in the source paper ran as follows. Within the assay, amplification of reference gene primers was used to estimate how many nucleated cells each sample contained. Sequence reads were collapsed and filtered to measure the absolute abundance of every unique TCRbeta CDR3 rearrangement. For each sample, productive Simpson clonality was calculated as the square root of Simpson's diversity index over productive rearrangements. TCRdb took this table from immuneACCESS and kept in-frame rearrangements with V and J called. Such tables lack part of the clones; where checked against another copy, unresolved V genes explain under half of the gap, and the rest is unexplained. The V and J calls and clone size come from that table; D and trimming were worked out from the DNA. A total of about 150,000 clones appear in this sample, roughly 90% of them only once. The ten largest clones add up to roughly 4% of the sample.

Participants in the prospective study were enrolled through a virtual design, were aged roughly 18 to 100 years, and lived in approximately 24 United States geographic areas. In the prospective study, participants were assigned to cohorts based on the clinical history participants reported in a screening survey and a study questionnaire. A participant counted as exposed if, within 2 weeks of entering the study, that participant had been in contact with someone who had a PCR-confirmed or clinician-diagnosed COVID-19 case. Mobile phlebotomists in the prospective study collected whole blood, serum and a nasopharyngeal or oropharyngeal swab from every participant. Participants in the prospective study had the option to provide additional blood draws and questionnaires over a roughly two-month period. Prospective study blood samples were shipped either frozen or at room temperature before DNA extraction.

Concerning this clone: The antigen this receptor binds is unknown. Per-base qualities were not stored, and no clone one base away is much larger.

Counted from cysteine to phenylalanine, this CDR3 has 16 amino acids. The sequence is cut down to CDR3 DNA, 48 bases in frame from base 1. V was cut back by 5 bases and J by 0 bases, leaving a gap of 14 bases between them. Taken from the germline V gene, the CDR1 and CDR2 loops are SGHVS and FNYEAQ. The chain was built from TRBV7-6 and TRBJ2-1; the D region possibly corresponds to TRBD1 (5 bases align). This sequence was found in a woman in her forties who had been exposed to COVID-19. Sequenced: PBMCs or T cells enriched from blood (not recorded which). The CDR3 region has the sequence CASSNPTGSSYNEQFF. At the DNA level, the sequence is TGTGCCAGCAGCAACCCAACAGGAAGCTCCTACAATGAGCAGTTCTTC. The reference TRBV7-6 and TRBJ2-1 proteins fill in what lies around the CDR3, so the full variable domain reads GAGVSQSPRYKVTKRGQDVALRCDPISGHVSLYWYRQALGQGPEFLTYFNYEAQQDKSGLPNDRFSAERPEGSISTLTIQRTEQRDSAMYRCASSNPTGSSYNEQFFGPGTRLTVL.